The 26 T cell receptor beta chains given below trace back to one sample, sequenced in a study of blood T cell repertoires in COVID-19. Sequencing was performed with immunoSEQ multiplex PCR; in TCRdb, only in-frame clones are kept and a portion is missing. This sample has about 170,000 clones; roughly 91% occur once, and the top ten carry roughly 4.5%. The sample taken for sequencing was peripheral blood. The receptors stem from a woman aged 50 to 65 with acute or convalescent COVID-19.

The gene calls are TRBV4-1 and TRBJ2-1; 9 bases match TRBD2. The germline V gene has CDR1 MGHRA and CDR2 YSYEKL. CDR3 length equals 15 residues. V was clipped by 1 base and J by 3 bases; unmatched bases: 1. The CDR3: CASSQVAGDYNEQFF. The CDR3, as DNA: TGCGCCAGCAGCCAAGTAGCGGGAGACTACAATGAGCAGTTCTTC.

The V and J genes are TRBV5-8 and TRBJ1-6; the D gene is possibly TRBD1 (6 bases). Trimming took 1 base from V and 5 from J, leaving 13 bases between them. Germline V lookup: CDR1 SGHTS, CDR2 YDEGEE. The CDR3 sequence is 16 residues long. CDR3: CASSLPWGHNNSPLHF. The CDR3 DNA is TGTGCCAGCAGCTTGCCCTGGGGGCATAATAATTCACCCCTCCACTTT.

The sample holds a few counts of this clone. This chain joins TRBV18 and TRBJ2-1, with 7 bases that match TRBD1. CDR3 length: 16 amino acids. Per the germline V gene, CDR1 is KGHSH and CDR2 is LQKENI. V trimming: 6 bases; J trimming: 4 bases; junction bases outside the gene matches: 12. The CDR3 sequence: CASSPTGTNLYNEQFF. CDR3 nucleotide sequence: TGTGCCAGCTCGCCGACAGGGACAAATTTATACAATGAGCAGTTCTTC.

The rearrangement uses TRBV25-1 and TRBJ1-2, with D uncertain. With 5 bases removed from V and 2 bases from J, the gap between germline ends came to 6 bases. The CDR3 consists of 12 residues. Germline CDR1 MGHDK, CDR2 SYGVNS. CDR3 DNA sequence: TGTGCCAGCAGTCCGGGGAACTATGGCTACACCTTC. It translates to CASSPGNYGYTF.

The chain couples TRBV2 to TRBJ2-6; no clear D gene. Trimming shortened V by 3 bases and J by 2 bases, and 14 bases separated the two germline ends. Per the germline V gene, CDR1 is SNHLY and CDR2 is FYNNEI. The CDR3 sequence is 17 residues long. CDR3 residues: CASSDKVWPPGANVLTF. The CDR3 nucleotides are TGTGCCAGCAGTGACAAAGTATGGCCCCCTGGGGCCAACGTCCTGACTTTC.

This chain links TRBV27 with TRBJ1-2; a possible D gene is TRBD1 (6 bases). Trimming took 5 bases from V and 3 from J, leaving 25 bases between them. The CDR3 is 18 residues long. Per germline, CDR1 MNHEY and CDR2 SMNVEV (reference sequence). CDR3 coding DNA: TGTGCCAGCAGTCCAGAGTTGGGCGGAGCGGGGGCCTACTATGGCTACACCTTC. Translating gives CASSPELGGAGAYYGYTF.

This clone was seen once. The chain uses TRBV14 and TRBJ2-2; 12 bases align to TRBD2. Per the germline V gene, CDR1 is SGHDN and CDR2 is FVKESK. Trimming took 4 bases from V and 7 from J; bases not matched to a gene: 7. This CDR3 is built from 16 residues. CDR3 protein: CASSRTGLAGLGELFF. The CDR3 DNA reads as TGTGCCAGCAGCCGAACGGGACTAGCGGGTCTCGGGGAGCTGTTTTTT.

The chain couples TRBV4-2 to TRBJ1-2; D gene ambiguous. Germline V gene sequence: CDR1 LGHNA, CDR2 YNFKEQ. V gave up 0 bases and J gave up 5 bases, with 19 bases separating them. The CDR3 extends over 17 amino acids. CDR3 nucleotides: TGTGCCAGCAGCCAAGATTTCGTGACACCAATTAGGTATGGCTACACCTTC. Protein product: CASSQDFVTPIRYGYTF.

The genes are TRBV4-1 and TRBJ2-7; tentative D call: TRBD1 (6 bases). This CDR3 is built from 12 residues. V lost 5 bases and J 2 bases, leaving 7 bases between the germline ends. The germline V gene has CDR1 MGHRA and CDR2 YSYEKL. The CDR3 sequence is CASSGDTYEQYF. In DNA form, the CDR3 reads TGCGCCAGCAGCGGGGACACCTACGAGCAGTACTTC.

This chain uses TRBV18 with TRBJ1-6; D remains unclear. The CDR3 sequence is 15 residues long. Per germline, CDR1 KGHSH and CDR2 LQKENI. V was pared by 2 bases and J by 6 bases, with 11 bases between. In DNA, the CDR3 is TGTGCCAGCTCACCATGGGCAGGCCCTAATTCACCCCTCCACTTT. Translating gives CASSPWAGPNSPLHF. Complete variable domain (other parts from reference TRBV18 and TRBJ1-6): NAGVMQNPRHLVRRRGQEARLRCSPMKGHSHVYWYRQLPEEGLKFMVYLQKENIIDESGMPKERFSAEFPKEGPSILRIQQVVRGDSAAYFCASSPWAGPNSPLHFGNGTRLTVT.

The chain links TRBV27 to TRBJ2-7, with TRBD1 matching over 9 bases. The V segment lost 4 bases and the J segment 2 bases; nucleotides outside the gene matches: 3. The CDR3 contains 14 residues. CDR1 and CDR2 (germline): MNHEY, SMNVEV (reference sequence). This CDR3 is CASSSRDRAYEQYF. CDR3 bases: TGTGCCAGCAGTTCCCGGGACAGGGCCTACGAGCAGTACTTC.

The chain uses TRBV19 and TRBJ2-7; 9 nucleotides match TRBD1. Germline V gene data show CDR1 as LNHDA and CDR2 as SQIVND (reference sequence). Unmatched junction bases numbered 5, after V lost 6 bases and J lost 2 bases. The length of the CDR3 is 14 residues. Here the CDR3 reads CASRRDRATYEQYF. The CDR3 nucleotides are TGTGCCAGTAGGCGGGACAGGGCAACCTACGAGCAGTACTTC.

The genes are TRBV5-1 and TRBJ2-2; no definite D call. Per the germline V gene, CDR1 is SGHRS and CDR2 is YFSETQ. This CDR3 is 16 amino acids long. Trimming removed 0 bases from V and 0 bases from J, with 9 bases in between. The CDR3 loop is CASSLEVAANTGELFF. The CDR3 DNA sequence: TGCGCCAGCAGCTTGGAAGTGGCAGCGAACACCGGGGAGCTGTTTTTT.

The chain carries TRBV6-5 and TRBJ1-2; the D gene is possibly TRBD1 (6 bases). Trimming shortened V by 6 bases and J by 8 bases, and 19 bases separated the two germline ends. The CDR3 is 14 residues long. The germline V gene has CDR1 MNHEY and CDR2 SVGAGI. The CDR3 nucleotides read TGTGCCAGCAGCCAGGCGACAGGACGGGAAGGCTACACCTTC. Protein: CASSQATGREGYTF.

The chain is built from TRBV19 and TRBJ2-3; D gene uncertain. Trimming stripped 3 bases from V and 5 bases from J, with 6 bases between. The CDR3 has 12 residues. In germline, CDR1 is LNHDA, CDR2 SQIVND (reference sequence). The CDR3: CASSIGLDTQYF. The DNA for the CDR3 is TGTGCCAGTAGTATTGGGCTAGATACGCAGTATTTT.

The gene calls are TRBV4-3 and TRBJ2-7, with D maybe TRBD1 (6 bases). In germline, CDR1 is LGHNA, CDR2 YSLEER. The CDR3 extends over 13 amino acids. The V end was cut by 2 bases, the J end by 7 bases, with 12 bases between. CDR3 sequence (DNA): TGCGCCAGCAGCCAATATACAGGGCGGGAGCAGTACTTC. Translation: CASSQYTGREQYF.

The rearrangement links TRBV9 to TRBJ2-7; 10 bases fit TRBD1. V trimming: 3 bases; J trimming: 2 bases; junction bases outside the gene matches: 5. Germline-derived CDR1 and CDR2 are SGDLS and YYNGEE. This CDR3 has 15 residues. The CDR3 bases are TGTGCCAGCAGCGCGGAGGGGACAGGGGCCTACGAGCAGTACTTC. This gives the protein CASSAEGTGAYEQYF.

The chain carries TRBV6-6 and TRBJ1-5; TRBD1 aligns across 9 bases. The CDR3 has 14 amino acids. The germline gives CDR1 MNHNY, CDR2 SVGAGI (reference sequence). Unmatched junction bases numbered 0, after V lost 1 base and J lost 5 bases. In DNA, the CDR3 is TGTGCCAGCAGTTACTGGACAGGGGATCAGCCCCAGCATTTT. This translates into CASSYWTGDQPQHF.

The gene calls are TRBV10-3 and TRBJ1-3, with D tentatively TRBD1 (6 bases). Trimming left V 5 bases short and J 0 bases short, with 11 bases between. In germline, CDR1 is ENHRY, CDR2 SYGVKD. The length of the CDR3 is 15 residues. The CDR3 coding sequence is TGTGCCATCAGTTCGGACAGATCCTCTGGAAACACCATATATTTT. Its protein is CAISSDRSSGNTIYF.

The chain joins TRBV28 to TRBJ1-1; weak D call: TRBD1 (6 bases). The germline V and J ends were trimmed by 11 bases and 1 base, with 8 bases remaining between them. Germline CDR1 reads MDHEN; CDR2 reads SYDVKM. The CDR3 is 11 residues long. Here the CDR3 reads CASQGNTEAFF. The CDR3 DNA reads TGTGCCTCACAGGGGAACACTGAAGCTTTCTTT.

The chain has TRBV7-2 and TRBJ1-2, with a possible D match to TRBD1 (5 bases). Trimming stripped 1 base from V and 1 base from J, with 10 bases between. Germline CDR1 and CDR2: SGHTA and FQGNSA. This CDR3 is 15 amino acids long. The CDR3 DNA follows: TGTGCCAGCAGCTTAGGTCGGGGGGATAACTATGGCTACACCTTC. It codes for CASSLGRGDNYGYTF.

The chain couples TRBV19 to TRBJ1-2; no definite D call. There are 12 residues in the CDR3. Trimming pared 3 bases from V and 5 bases from J, leaving 7 bases between. Germline assignment: CDR1 LNHDA and CDR2 SQIVND (reference sequence). The CDR3 loop reads CASSIDRYGYTF. The CDR3 DNA follows: TGTGCCAGTAGTATTGATAGATATGGCTACACCTTC.

This clone has a single count. The chain has TRBV2 and TRBJ1-3, with 9 bases that match TRBD1. J gave up 4 bases and V 6 bases, and 4 bases lay outside the gene matches. CDR1 SNHLY and CDR2 FYNNEI come from the germline V gene. The CDR3 runs to 14 residues. The CDR3 loop reads CASRGTGNGNTIYF. CDR3 nucleotides: TGTGCCAGCAGGGGGACAGGGAACGGAAACACCATATATTTT.

The rearrangement joins TRBV28 to TRBJ2-2, with 12 bases that match TRBD1. The CDR3 is made up of 15 amino acids. V shed 6 bases, J shed 6 bases, and the junction held 5 bases outside the gene matches. The germline CDR1 and CDR2 sequences are MDHEN and SYDVKM. CDR3 amino acids: CASSPGTGGPGELFF. Written as DNA, the CDR3 is TGTGCCAGCAGCCCCGGGACAGGGGGCCCCGGGGAGCTGTTTTTT.

V is TRBV7-2 and J is TRBJ2-3; 11 nucleotides line up with TRBD2. The V gene's germline CDR1 is SGHTA and CDR2 FQGNSA. This CDR3 is built from 16 residues. Trimming cost V 2 bases and J 2 bases; bases outside gene matches: 3. The CDR3 coding sequence is TGTGCCAGCAGCTTACTAGCGGGGGGAGTCACAGATACGCAGTATTTT. This encodes CASSLLAGGVTDTQYF.

This clone has only a few counts. This chain connects TRBV28 to TRBJ1-4; 8 bases are a match to TRBD1. The CDR3 has 15 residues. V shed 5 bases, J shed 8 bases, and the junction held 10 bases outside the gene matches. Germline V CDR1 and CDR2: MDHEN, SYDVKM. The CDR3 is CASSPGQGLREKLFF. The CDR3 DNA sequence: TGTGCCAGCAGTCCCGGACAGGGTCTTAGGGAAAAACTGTTTTTT.